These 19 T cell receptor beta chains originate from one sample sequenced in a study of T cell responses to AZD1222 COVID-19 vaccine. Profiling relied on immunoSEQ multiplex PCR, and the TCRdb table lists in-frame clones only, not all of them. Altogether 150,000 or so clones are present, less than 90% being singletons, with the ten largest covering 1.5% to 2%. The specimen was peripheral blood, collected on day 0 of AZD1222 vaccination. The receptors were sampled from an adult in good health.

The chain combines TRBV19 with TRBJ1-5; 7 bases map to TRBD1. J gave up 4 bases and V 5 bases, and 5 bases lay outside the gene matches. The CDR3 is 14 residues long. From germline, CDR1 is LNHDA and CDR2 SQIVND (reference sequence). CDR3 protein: CASSVRDSNQPQHF. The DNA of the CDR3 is TGTGCCAGTAGTGTTAGGGACAGTAATCAGCCCCAGCATTTT.

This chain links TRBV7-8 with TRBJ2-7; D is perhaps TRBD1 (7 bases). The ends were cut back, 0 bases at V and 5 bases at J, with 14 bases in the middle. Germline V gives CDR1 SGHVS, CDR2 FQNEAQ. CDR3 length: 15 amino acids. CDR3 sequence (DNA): TGTGCCAGCAGCTTAGCGGGCGGGACAGTCGACGAGCAGTACTTC. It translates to CASSLAGGTVDEQYF.

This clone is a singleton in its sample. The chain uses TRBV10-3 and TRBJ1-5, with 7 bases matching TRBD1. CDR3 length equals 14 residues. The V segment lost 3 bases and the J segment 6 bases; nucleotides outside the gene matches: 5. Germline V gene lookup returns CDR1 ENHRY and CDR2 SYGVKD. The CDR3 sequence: CAISDQGGGQPQHF. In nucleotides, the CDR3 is TGTGCCATCAGTGATCAGGGGGGTGGTCAGCCCCAGCATTTT.

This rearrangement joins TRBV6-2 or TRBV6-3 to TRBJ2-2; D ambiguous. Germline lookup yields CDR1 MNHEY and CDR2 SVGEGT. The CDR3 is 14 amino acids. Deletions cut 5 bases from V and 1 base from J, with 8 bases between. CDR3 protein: CASSILENTGELFF. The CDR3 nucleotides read TGTGCCAGCAGTATACTGGAGAACACCGGGGAGCTGTTTTTT.

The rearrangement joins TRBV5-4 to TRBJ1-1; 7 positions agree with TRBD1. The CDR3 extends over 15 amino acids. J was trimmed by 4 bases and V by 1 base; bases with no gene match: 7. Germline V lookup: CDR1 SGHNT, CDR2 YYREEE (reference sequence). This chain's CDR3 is CASSLFQGGGTEAFF. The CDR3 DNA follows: TGTGCCAGCAGCTTGTTTCAGGGGGGTGGCACTGAAGCTTTCTTT.

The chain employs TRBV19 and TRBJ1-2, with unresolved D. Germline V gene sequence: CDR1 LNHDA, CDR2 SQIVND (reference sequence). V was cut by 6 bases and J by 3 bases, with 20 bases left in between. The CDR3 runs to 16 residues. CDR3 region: CASSSTPGSFYYGYTF. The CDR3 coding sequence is TGTGCCAGTAGCTCTACCCCGGGGTCCTTTTACTATGGCTACACCTTC.

CDR3 in DNA: TGTGCCAGCCTACGCGATAGGGAGGACTCCGCGGATACGCAGTATTTT. It encodes CASLRDREDSADTQYF. The chain uses TRBV19 and TRBJ2-3; possible D gene TRBD2, 6 bases. Trimming shortened V by 9 bases and J by 6 bases, and 25 bases separated the two germline ends. Germline values: CDR1 LNHDA, CDR2 SQIVND (reference sequence). The CDR3 covers 16 residues.

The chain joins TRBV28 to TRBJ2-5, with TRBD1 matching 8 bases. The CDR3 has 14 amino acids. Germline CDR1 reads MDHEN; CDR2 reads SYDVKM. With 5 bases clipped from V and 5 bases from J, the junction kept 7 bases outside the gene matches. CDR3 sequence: CASSPTGGSETQYF. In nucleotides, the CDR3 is TGTGCCAGCAGTCCAACAGGGGGTTCGGAGACCCAGTACTTC.

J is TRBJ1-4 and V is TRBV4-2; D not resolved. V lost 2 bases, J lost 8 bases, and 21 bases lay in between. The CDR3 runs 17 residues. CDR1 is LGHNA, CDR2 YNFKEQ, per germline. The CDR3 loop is CASSQSSGLPEGEKLFF. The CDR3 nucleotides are TGTGCCAGCAGCCAAAGCTCCGGGCTCCCCGAAGGCGAAAAACTGTTTTTT.

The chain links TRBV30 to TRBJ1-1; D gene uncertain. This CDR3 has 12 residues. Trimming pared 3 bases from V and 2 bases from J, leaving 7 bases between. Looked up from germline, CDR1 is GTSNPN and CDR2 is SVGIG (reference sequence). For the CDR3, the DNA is TGTGCCTGGAGGAAGTACAACACTGAAGCTTTCTTT. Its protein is CAWRKYNTEAFF.

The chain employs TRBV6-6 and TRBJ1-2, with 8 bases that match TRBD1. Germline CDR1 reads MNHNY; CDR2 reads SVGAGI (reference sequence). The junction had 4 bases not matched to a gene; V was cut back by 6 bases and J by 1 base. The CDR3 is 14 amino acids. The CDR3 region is CASRGTGVNYGYTF. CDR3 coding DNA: TGTGCCAGCAGGGGGACAGGCGTTAACTATGGCTACACCTTC.

The CDR3 DNA is TGTGCCTGGAGTGCGGGGGTTGGCTACACCTTC. Amino acid sequence: CAWSAGVGYTF. This chain connects TRBV30 to TRBJ1-2, with D possibly being TRBD1 (5 bases). Germline-derived CDR1 and CDR2 are GTSNPN and SVGIG (reference sequence). Trimming stripped 1 base from V and 7 bases from J, with 7 bases between. CDR3 length equals 11 residues.

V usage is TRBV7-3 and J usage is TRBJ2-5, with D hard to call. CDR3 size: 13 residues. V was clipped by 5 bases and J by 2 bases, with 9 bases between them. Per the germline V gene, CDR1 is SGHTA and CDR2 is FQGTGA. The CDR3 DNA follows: TGTGCCAGCAGCGCCACACGACAAGAGACCCAGTACTTC. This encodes CASSATRQETQYF.

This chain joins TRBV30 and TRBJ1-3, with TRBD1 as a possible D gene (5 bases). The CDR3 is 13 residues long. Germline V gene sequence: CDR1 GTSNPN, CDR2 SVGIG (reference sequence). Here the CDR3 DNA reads TGTGCTCTTGGGGGAACCTCTGGAAACACCATATATTTT. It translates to CALGGTSGNTIYF.

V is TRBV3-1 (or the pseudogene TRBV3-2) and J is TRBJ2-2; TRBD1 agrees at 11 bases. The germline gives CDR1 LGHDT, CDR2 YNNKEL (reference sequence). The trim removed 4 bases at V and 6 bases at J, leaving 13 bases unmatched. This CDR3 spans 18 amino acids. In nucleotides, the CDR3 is TGTGCCAGCAGCCCCAGGACAGGGGGCGCGTTAGGCGCCGGGGAGCTGTTTTTT. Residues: CASSPRTGGALGAGELFF.

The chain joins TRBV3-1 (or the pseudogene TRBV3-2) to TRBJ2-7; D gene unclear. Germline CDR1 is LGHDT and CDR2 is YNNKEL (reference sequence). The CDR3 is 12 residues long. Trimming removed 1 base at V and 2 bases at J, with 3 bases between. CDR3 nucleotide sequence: TGTGCCAGCAGCCAAGCCGCCTACGAGCAGTACTTC. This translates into CASSQAAYEQYF.

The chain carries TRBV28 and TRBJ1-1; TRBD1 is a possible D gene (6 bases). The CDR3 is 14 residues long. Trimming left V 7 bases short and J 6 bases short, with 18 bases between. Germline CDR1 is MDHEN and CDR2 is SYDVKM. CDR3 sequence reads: CASIRAGVVAEAFF. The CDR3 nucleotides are TGTGCCAGCATAAGGGCAGGGGTTGTCGCTGAAGCTTTCTTT.

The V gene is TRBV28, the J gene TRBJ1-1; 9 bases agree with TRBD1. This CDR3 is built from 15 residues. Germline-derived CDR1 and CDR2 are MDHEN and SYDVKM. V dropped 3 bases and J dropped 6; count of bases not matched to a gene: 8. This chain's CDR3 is CASSFYRGLSSEAFF. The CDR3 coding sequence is TGTGCCAGCAGTTTTTACAGGGGGCTAAGTTCTGAAGCTTTCTTT.

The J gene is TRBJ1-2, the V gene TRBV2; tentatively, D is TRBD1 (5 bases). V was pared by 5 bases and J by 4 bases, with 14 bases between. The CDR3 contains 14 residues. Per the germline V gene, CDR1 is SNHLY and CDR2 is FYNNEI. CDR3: CASSLQGSSYGYTF. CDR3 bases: TGTGCCAGCAGTCTTCAGGGTAGTAGCTATGGCTACACCTTC. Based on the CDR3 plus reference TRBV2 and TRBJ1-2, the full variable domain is EPEVTQTPSHQVTQMGQEVILRCVPISNHLYFYWYRQILGQKVEFLVSFYNNEISEKSEIFDDQFSVERPDGSNFTLKIRSTKLEDSAMYFCASSLQGSSYGYTFGSGTRLTVV.